The 22 T cell receptor beta chains below come from one sample, sequenced in a study of blood T cell repertoires in COVID-19. Profiled with immunoSEQ multiplex PCR; TCRdb holds only in-frame clones, not every one. The sample contains roughly 100,000 clones, approximately 91% of which appear only once. The source material was peripheral blood. The receptors were sampled from a man between 18 and 35 years old with acute or convalescent COVID-19.

A single count supports this clone. The V gene is TRBV12-3 or TRBV12-4, the J gene TRBJ1-4; D is possibly TRBD1 (6 bases). V was pared by 5 bases and J by 7 bases, with 8 bases between. This CDR3 comprises 12 residues. CDR3 in DNA: TGTGCCAGCAGTCCCAGGGGTGAAAAACTGTTTTTT. As protein: CASSPRGEKLFF.

V is TRBV5-1 and J is TRBJ2-5; 9 bases are a match to TRBD2. After removal of 6 bases from V and 4 bases from J, the junction contained 10 bases not matched to a gene. In germline, CDR1 is SGHRS, CDR2 YFSETQ. The CDR3 is 15 residues long. The CDR3, as DNA: TGCGCCAGCACGCCTACAGCGGGGGGATCAGAGACCCAGTACTTC. As protein: CASTPTAGGSETQYF.

This chain connects TRBV10-3 to TRBJ1-2; 7 bases line up with TRBD1. The CDR3 extends over 15 amino acids. With V trimmed by 3 bases and J by 4 bases, 8 bases remained unmatched. The germline V gene encodes CDR1 ENHRY and CDR2 SYGVKD. The CDR3: CAISDLGQWGYGYTF. CDR3 DNA: TGTGCCATCAGTGATTTGGGACAGTGGGGCTATGGCTACACCTTC.

The chain is built from TRBV19 and TRBJ2-7, with a tentative D call TRBD2 (5 bases). CDR1 is LNHDA and CDR2 is SQIVND in the germline V gene (reference sequence). V lost 8 bases and J lost 3, with 23 bases in between. The CDR3 is made up of 16 amino acids. CDR3 in DNA: TGTGCCAGTGTGTCCCTATCGGGAAACCACGTCTACGAGCAGTACTTC. Translated: CASVSLSGNHVYEQYF.

This rearrangement joins TRBV6-6 to TRBJ2-3, with D perhaps matching TRBD1 (5 bases). Trimming cost V 0 bases and J 6 bases, with 16 bases left between them. CDR3 length equals 16 residues. CDR1 MNHNY and CDR2 SVGAGI come from the germline V gene (reference sequence). CDR3 sequence (DNA): TGTGCCAGCAGTTACTCCTCCCTAAGGGGCGTGGATACGCAGTATTTT. It encodes CASSYSSLRGVDTQYF.

The sample holds one count of this clone. This chain joins TRBV9 and TRBJ2-1, with TRBD2 matching 12 bases. CDR1 is SGDLS and CDR2 is YYNGEE in the germline V gene. The trim removed 0 bases at V and 5 bases at J, leaving 12 bases unmatched. The CDR3 spans 19 residues. CDR3 residues: CASSVAMQTSGSVNNEQFF. The CDR3 nucleotides read TGTGCCAGCAGCGTAGCTATGCAGACTAGCGGGAGTGTAAACAATGAGCAGTTCTTC.

The chain employs TRBV9 and TRBJ1-3; the D gene is possibly TRBD1 (5 bases). V gave up 5 bases and J gave up 0 bases, with 9 bases separating them. Looked up from germline, CDR1 is SGDLS and CDR2 is YYNGEE. This CDR3 comprises 14 residues. The CDR3 DNA reads TGTGCCAGCAGTAGACAGCGCTCTGGAAACACCATATATTTT. It is translated as CASSRQRSGNTIYF.

This sequence joins TRBV6-1 and TRBJ2-7; D not resolved. The CDR3 runs 14 residues. Per germline, CDR1 MNHNS and CDR2 SASEGT. V lost 3 bases to trimming and J lost 3 bases, with 12 bases between them. The CDR3 nucleotides read TGTGCCAGCAGTGATTACATTTCCCTCTACGAGCAGTACTTC. It translates to CASSDYISLYEQYF.

This clone was recorded a few times. DNA of the CDR3: TGCGCCAGCAGTGAAAGGGACAAATCCTACGAGCAGTACTTC. It translates to CASSERDKSYEQYF. The genes are TRBV10-2 and TRBJ2-7; maybe TRBD1 (6 bases). The CDR3 sequence is 14 residues long. The V and J ends lost 3 bases and 1 base respectively, with 10 bases between them. Germline V CDR1 and CDR2: WSHSY, SAAADI.

The chain combines TRBV5-4 with TRBJ1-1; a weak D match, TRBD1 (5 bases). The V end lost 2 bases, the J end lost 7 bases, and 21 bases lay between the germline ends. The CDR3 is made up of 16 amino acids. Germline-derived CDR1 and CDR2 are SGHNT and YYREEE (reference sequence). This chain's CDR3 is CASSFSLTDSLGEAFF. The CDR3 nucleotides are TGTGCCAGCAGCTTTAGCCTGACAGACAGTTTAGGTGAAGCTTTCTTT.

The V call is TRBV5-1, the J call TRBJ1-2, with TRBD1 matching over 7 bases. V lost 1 base to trimming and J lost 4 bases; unmatched junction nucleotides: 4. The germline V gene has CDR1 SGHRS and CDR2 YFSETQ. The CDR3 extends over 14 amino acids. The CDR3 coding sequence is TGCGCCAGCAGCTTGACCACAGGGGCCTATGGCTACACCTTC. Protein: CASSLTTGAYGYTF.

V and J are TRBV6-2 or TRBV6-3 and TRBJ1-1, with 7 bases matching TRBD1. V dropped 0 bases and J dropped 5; count of bases not matched to a gene: 6. This CDR3 spans 15 amino acids. Germline V gives CDR1 MNHEY, CDR2 SVGEGT. The CDR3 here is CASSYSLTGRTEAFF. CDR3 DNA sequence: TGTGCCAGCAGTTACTCGTTGACAGGGAGGACTGAAGCTTTCTTT.

CDR3 nucleotides: TGTGCCAGCAGCGGGACAGATCAAGAGACCCAGTACTTC. Translation gives CASSGTDQETQYF. V gene TRBV12-3 or TRBV12-4 combines with J gene TRBJ2-5, with 7 nucleotides matching TRBD1. CDR3 length equals 13 residues. Trimming at V came to 6 bases and at J to 2 bases, leaving 3 bases not matched to a gene.

J is TRBJ1-1 and V is TRBV15; D possibly corresponds to TRBD1 (5 bases). CDR1 and CDR2 (germline): LNHNV, YYDKDF (reference sequence). Between the trimmed V and J ends, which lost 3 bases and 0 bases, there was a span of 20 bases. The CDR3 consists of 18 residues. The CDR3 DNA reads TGTGCCACCAGCAGTAAGGTGACAGCTATTTTGATGAACACTGAAGCTTTCTTT. Protein product: CATSSKVTAILMNTEAFF.

The V gene is TRBV19, the J gene TRBJ1-2, with TRBD1 matching 8 bases. Germline V CDR1 and CDR2: LNHDA, SQIVND (reference sequence). The CDR3 length is 14 residues. Losses at the gene ends were 9 bases for V and 8 bases for J; bases not matched to a gene: 14. CDR3 DNA: TGTGCCAGCCTCAGCAGGGGACAGGCCTTCGGCTACACCTTC. Amino acid sequence: CASLSRGQAFGYTF.

This chain links TRBV5-1 with TRBJ1-2, with 10 bases identical to TRBD1. The CDR3 runs 17 residues. Germline trimming cut 4 bases from V and 2 bases from J; bases unmatched to any gene: 11. Germline values: CDR1 SGHRS, CDR2 YFSETQ. The CDR3 sequence: CASSIRDRGERNYGYTF. Written as DNA, the CDR3 is TGCGCCAGCAGCATCCGGGACAGGGGAGAAAGAAACTATGGCTACACCTTC.

V is TRBV30 and J is TRBJ2-1, with TRBD2 as a possible D gene (6 bases). Trimming pared 2 bases from V and 0 bases from J, leaving 17 bases between. In germline, CDR1 is GTSNPN, CDR2 SVGIG (reference sequence). The CDR3 runs 17 residues. The CDR3 spells CAWSPHPGGSSYNEQFF. CDR3 in DNA: TGTGCCTGGAGTCCCCACCCCGGGGGAAGCTCCTACAATGAGCAGTTCTTC.

This clone was counted a single time. The chain recombines TRBV19 with TRBJ1-1; TRBD1 might be the D (5 bases). There are 14 residues in the CDR3. The germline gives CDR1 LNHDA, CDR2 SQIVND (reference sequence). V was shortened by 6 bases and J by 2 bases, with 13 bases between the two germline ends. CDR3 region: CASSPGGVNTEAFF. DNA of the CDR3: TGTGCCAGTAGCCCCGGGGGGGTAAACACTGAAGCTTTCTTT.

V and J are TRBV19 and TRBJ2-3; D is possibly TRBD1 (6 bases). V lost 8 bases and J lost 3, with 21 bases in between. This CDR3 is 16 amino acids long. CDR1 and CDR2 from the germline V gene are LNHDA and SQIVND (reference sequence). CDR3 loop: CASRRTQGLWTDTQYF. CDR3 DNA sequence: TGTGCCAGTCGAAGAACACAGGGTTTGTGGACAGATACGCAGTATTTT.

This chain joins TRBV15 and TRBJ1-1; no firm D call. This CDR3 region has 13 residues. Germline CDR1 and CDR2: LNHNV and YYDKDF (reference sequence). Trimming pared 0 bases from V and 1 base from J, leaving 3 bases between. DNA of the CDR3: TGTGCCACCAGCAGAGACAGGAACACTGAAGCTTTCTTT. Protein: CATSRDRNTEAFF.

The chain joins TRBV5-1 to TRBJ2-7; TRBD2 matches at 9 bases. The CDR3 runs to 16 residues. Germline V gives CDR1 SGHRS, CDR2 YFSETQ. V lost 1 base, J lost 2 bases, and 7 bases stayed unmatched. CDR3 nucleotides: TGCGCCAGCAGCTTGATCCTAGCGGGGAGGCCCTACGAGCAGTACTTC. It encodes CASSLILAGRPYEQYF.

This sequence joins TRBV19 and TRBJ2-7; 8 bases line up with TRBD2. CDR1 and CDR2 (germline): LNHDA, SQIVND (reference sequence). The V gene end was trimmed by 3 bases and the J gene end by 3 bases; junction bases not matched to a gene: 7. CDR3 length: 15 amino acids. Here the CDR3 DNA reads TGTGCCAGTAGTATTCGGGAGGGGCTTATCTACGAGCAGTACTTC. This encodes CASSIREGLIYEQYF.